This T cell receptor (beta chain) was retrieved from a study of cytomegalovirus exposure and HLA in healthy donors. Looking at the study overall: There were 90 million to 130 million unique TCR beta sequences, drawn from about 200 million T cells, in an earlier analysis.

60 Vbeta and 13 Jbeta primers were used in PCR. Data came from immunoSEQ multiplex PCR; TCRdb stores just in-frame clones and leaves some out. The sample records 210,000 or so clones, approximately 83% being singletons. CDR3 length: 16 residues. Germline V gene data show CDR1 as MNHEY and CDR2 as SMNVEV (reference sequence). Trimming removed 6 bases from V and 0 bases from J, with 18 bases in between. Material for sequencing was PBMCs. This sequence originates from a boy between 2 and 10 years old in good health and CMV-seronegative. V and J are TRBV27 and TRBJ2-7; TRBD1 is a possible D gene (6 bases). CDR3 DNA: TGTGCCAGCAGCAAACAGGGCCTAGAATCCTCCTACGAGCAGTACTTC. Protein: CASSKQGLESSYEQYF.